Below, one TCR beta chain is given with its context. Authors' analysis steps: Counts of nucleated cells, estimated from reference gene primer amplification, were obtained. Data came from immunoSEQ multiplex PCR; TCRdb stores just in-frame clones and leaves some out. V, J and clone size are those of that table, while D and trimming were read from the DNA. This sample has 290,000 or so clones; roughly nine tenths occur once, and the top ten carry 2.2%. The germline gives CDR1 MNHEY, CDR2 SMNVEV (reference sequence). The CDR3 is made up of 15 amino acids. V shed 5 bases and J 3 bases; nucleotides not matched to a gene: 9. These data are taken from a study of blood T cell repertoires in COVID-19. The wider study: Acute-phase and convalescent COVID-19 samples originated in the United States, Italy and Spain. Nucleic acid was either cDNA or gDNA, and it came from T cells, B-cell-depleted T cells, or PBMCs.

Seattle's cohort entered during active infection and was followed longitudinally. Sequenced sample: peripheral blood. The source is a woman aged 25 to 39 with COVID-19, enrolled during active disease. This chain connects TRBV27 to TRBJ2-7, with TRBD1 identical over 8 bases. CDR3 region: CASSPGQGLNYEQYF. DNA of the CDR3: TGTGCCAGCAGTCCCGGACAGGGTTTGAACTACGAGCAGTACTTC.